Presented here are 32 T cell receptor beta chains from one specimen sequenced in a study of blood T cell repertoires in COVID-19. Sequenced by immunoSEQ multiplex PCR; TCRdb stores in-frame clones only, minus some. The table lists tens of thousands of clones, approximately 83% of them singletons. The sequencing sample was made of peripheral blood. These receptors were obtained from a woman of 80 years or more with COVID-19, enrolled during active disease.

The rearrangement joins TRBV28 to TRBJ2-3, with D perhaps TRBD1 (6 bases). Germline CDR1 is MDHEN and CDR2 is SYDVKM. The CDR3 length is 13 residues. V was clipped by 5 bases and J by 5 bases, with 11 bases between them. The CDR3 reads CASSPRTEDTQYF. The CDR3 DNA follows: TGTGCCAGCAGTCCCCGGACAGAAGATACGCAGTATTTT. The full variable domain, completed using reference TRBV28 and TRBJ2-3, is DVKVTQSSRYLVKRTGEKVFLECVQDMDHENMFWYRQDPGLGLRLIYFSYDVKMKEKGDIPEGYSVSREKKERFSLILESASTNQTSMYLCASSPRTEDTQYFGPGTRLTVL.

In this sample, this clone turned up once. This chain uses TRBV11-3 with TRBJ2-2; the match to TRBD1 covers 8 bases. The CDR3 is 12 residues long. CDR1 SGHNT and CDR2 YENEEA come from the germline V gene. Germline trimming cut 5 bases from V and 11 bases from J; bases unmatched to any gene: 4. Written as DNA, the CDR3 is TGTGCCAGCAGCCTGGGGACAGGCGAGCTGTTTTTT. It codes for CASSLGTGELFF.

The rearrangement links TRBV5-5 to TRBJ1-4, with D perhaps TRBD1 (5 bases). Germline loops: CDR1 SGHKS, CDR2 YYEKEE (reference sequence). V was cut by 0 bases and J by 6 bases, with 18 bases left in between. The CDR3 extends over 17 amino acids. CDR3 amino acids: CASSLAGWVTMDEKLFF. In nucleotides, the CDR3 is TGTGCCAGCAGCTTGGCAGGGTGGGTCACTATGGATGAAAAACTGTTTTTT.

V usage is TRBV16 and J usage is TRBJ1-4; D is undetermined. This CDR3 has 13 residues. V lost 7 bases, J lost 6 bases, and 12 bases lay in between. Germline lookup yields CDR1 KGHSY and CDR2 FQNENV. CDR3 DNA sequence: TGTGCCAGCAAGGAGGGAGGCCATGAAAAACTGTTTTTT. It encodes CASKEGGHEKLFF. Full variable domain (remainder filled in from reference TRBV16 and TRBJ1-4): GEEVAQTPKHLVRGEGQKAKLYCAPIKGHSYVFWYQQVLKNEFKFLISFQNENVFDETGMPKERFSAKCLPNSPCSLEIQATKLEDSAVYFCASKEGGHEKLFFGSGTQLSVL.

The V call is TRBV4-1, the J call TRBJ1-4; 9 bases fit TRBD1. The germline V gene encodes CDR1 MGHRA and CDR2 YSYEKL. The V segment lost 6 bases and the J segment 8 bases; nucleotides outside the gene matches: 13. The CDR3 contains 16 residues. The CDR3 sequence is CASRQSPGTGLEKLFF. The CDR3 DNA reads TGCGCCAGCAGACAAAGTCCTGGGACAGGGTTGGAAAAACTGTTTTTT.

The rearrangement links TRBV6-5 to TRBJ1-4; no clear D gene. V was clipped by 5 bases and J by 8 bases, with 12 bases between them. The CDR3 contains 13 residues. The germline V gene encodes CDR1 MNHEY and CDR2 SVGAGI. DNA of the CDR3: TGTGCCAGCAGTCCCGGCATGGGCGAAAAACTGTTTTTT. Translation: CASSPGMGEKLFF.

The CDR3 region has the DNA TGTGCCAGTAGTATCCCCTATCGCGGGACTGAAGCTTTCTTT. It yields the protein CASSIPYRGTEAFF. The rearrangement uses TRBV19 and TRBJ1-1; D gene uncertain. The CDR3 runs to 14 residues. CDR1 and CDR2 (germline): LNHDA, SQIVND (reference sequence). Between the trimmed V and J ends, which lost 3 bases and 5 bases, there was a span of 13 bases. The full variable domain, its missing parts supplied by reference TRBV19 and TRBJ1-1, is DGGITQSPKYLFRKEGQNVTLSCEQNLNHDAMYWYRQDPGQGLRLIYYSQIVNDFQKGDIAEGYSVSREKKESFPLTVTSAQKNPTAFYLCASSIPYRGTEAFFGQGTRLTVV.

The rearrangement links TRBV28 to TRBJ2-7; TRBD2 matches at 8 bases. Germline CDR1 MDHEN, CDR2 SYDVKM. V lost 3 bases, J lost 3 bases, and 7 bases stayed unmatched. This CDR3 is built from 15 residues. This CDR3 reads CASSLLGLAVYEQYF. Written as DNA, the CDR3 is TGTGCCAGCAGTTTGCTCGGACTAGCAGTCTACGAGCAGTACTTC.

This chain uses TRBV15 with TRBJ2-2; 9 bases match TRBD2. Germline V gene lookup returns CDR1 LNHNV and CDR2 YYDKDF (reference sequence). The CDR3 spans 17 residues. V dropped 0 bases and J dropped 7; count of bases not matched to a gene: 9. The CDR3 nucleotides read TGTGCCACCAGCAGAGATTGGGCGGGAGGGCCCGACGGGGAGCTGTTTTTT. Amino acids: CATSRDWAGGPDGELFF.

The J gene is TRBJ1-1, the V gene TRBV14; no clear D gene. The CDR3 loop spans 13 amino acids. Germline V gene sequence: CDR1 SGHDN, CDR2 FVKESK. V dropped 1 base and J dropped 4 bases, with 7 bases sitting between them. The CDR3 here is CASSQGSSTEAFF. DNA for the CDR3: TGTGCCAGCAGCCAAGGGAGTTCCACTGAAGCTTTCTTT.

This rearrangement joins TRBV11-2 to TRBJ1-6, with TRBD1 identical over 10 bases. Germline V gene lookup returns CDR1 SGHAT and CDR2 FQNNGV. CDR3 length equals 15 residues. The J segment lost 9 bases and the V segment lost 6 bases, leaving 8 bases of the junction unmatched. CDR3 loop: CASSLPGTGASPLHF. The CDR3 DNA is TGTGCCAGCAGTCTTCCCGGGACAGGGGCTTCACCCCTCCACTTT.

J is TRBJ1-1 and V is TRBV19; 7 positions match TRBD1. The length of the CDR3 is 15 residues. V shed 10 bases and J 5 bases; nucleotides not matched to a gene: 16. CDR1 LNHDA and CDR2 SQIVND come from the germline V gene (reference sequence). In nucleotides, the CDR3 is TGTGCCACCATCAAGGGGGCTGGATCGTTGACTGAAGCTTTCTTT. Its protein is CATIKGAGSLTEAFF.

This rearrangement joins TRBV6-5 to TRBJ2-7, with D possibly being TRBD2 (6 bases). This CDR3 comprises 16 residues. V dropped 0 bases and J dropped 3 bases, with 15 bases sitting between them. From germline, CDR1 is MNHEY and CDR2 SVGAGI. CDR3 protein: CASSYSGGALDYEQYF. CDR3 in DNA: TGTGCCAGCAGTTACTCGGGAGGAGCCCTGGACTACGAGCAGTACTTC.

This clone was found a few times. The chain carries TRBV6-2 or TRBV6-3 and TRBJ1-1; the match to TRBD1 covers 10 bases. CDR3 size: 15 residues. The trim removed 5 bases at V and 6 bases at J, leaving 9 bases unmatched. The germline CDR1 and CDR2 sequences are MNHEY and SVGEGT. The CDR3 loop reads CASSRETGGGSEAFF. The DNA for the CDR3 is TGTGCCAGCAGTCGTGAGACAGGGGGCGGTTCTGAAGCTTTCTTT.

The V and J genes are TRBV14 and TRBJ1-4, with unresolved D. The V end lost 1 base, the J end lost 8 bases, and 14 bases lay between the germline ends. Germline-derived CDR1 and CDR2 are SGHDN and FVKESK. The CDR3 totals 15 residues. CDR3 in amino acids: CASSQVGGPREKLFF. The CDR3 bases are TGTGCCAGCAGCCAAGTGGGTGGGCCTCGGGAAAAACTGTTTTTT.

The chain employs TRBV7-2 and TRBJ2-7, with 7 bases identical to TRBD1. After removal of 8 bases from V and 3 bases from J, the junction contained 7 bases not matched to a gene. The germline V gene encodes CDR1 SGHTA and CDR2 FQGNSA. The CDR3 consists of 13 residues. CDR3 amino acids: CASRRDSRYEQYF. CDR3 in DNA: TGTGCCAGCCGACGGGACAGTCGCTACGAGCAGTACTTC.

CDR3 nucleotide sequence: TGTGCCAGCAGCTTATGGGGCTCCGGGGAGCTGTTTTTT. It codes for CASSLWGSGELFF. The chain recombines TRBV11-2 with TRBJ2-2, with TRBD1 as a possible D gene (5 bases). This CDR3 region has 13 residues. In germline, CDR1 is SGHAT, CDR2 FQNNGV. V was trimmed by 2 bases and J by 6 bases, leaving 7 bases between them.

The rearrangement links TRBV5-1 to TRBJ2-3, with TRBD2 matching over 12 bases. Germline V gene data show CDR1 as SGHRS and CDR2 as YFSETQ. CDR3 length equals 18 residues. Trimming removed 1 base from V and 0 bases from J; junction bases left unmatched: 6. CDR3 loop: CASSLFRTSGESTDTQYF. The CDR3 DNA reads as TGCGCCAGCAGCTTGTTCCGGACTAGCGGGGAGAGCACAGATACGCAGTATTTT.

The chain couples TRBV4-2 to TRBJ1-3, with 9 bases aligning to TRBD1. Germline assignment: CDR1 LGHNA and CDR2 YNFKEQ. J was trimmed by 2 bases and V by 2 bases; bases with no gene match: 4. This CDR3 comprises 16 residues. The CDR3 here is CASSQKQGAAGNTIYF. The DNA of the CDR3 is TGTGCCAGCAGCCAAAAACAGGGGGCGGCTGGAAACACCATATATTTT.

The chain links TRBV5-6 to TRBJ1-6; 7 positions match TRBD1. The CDR3 totals 14 residues. After removal of 3 bases from V and 7 bases from J, the junction contained 4 bases not matched to a gene. Looked up from germline, CDR1 is SGHDT and CDR2 is YYEEEE. In nucleotides, the CDR3 is TGTGCCAGCAGCTCCCGACAGGGAAATTCACCCCTCCACTTT. Protein product: CASSSRQGNSPLHF.

The chain has TRBV19 and TRBJ1-1, with D possibly being TRBD1 (5 bases). Germline V gene sequence: CDR1 LNHDA, CDR2 SQIVND (reference sequence). This CDR3 is 15 amino acids long. Trimming shortened V by 6 bases and J by 4 bases, and 18 bases separated the two germline ends. As DNA, the CDR3 is TGTGCCAGTAGCAGTATTAGGCGGGGGAGCACTGAAGCTTTCTTT. Protein: CASSSIRRGSTEAFF.

This chain uses TRBV25-1 with TRBJ1-2; D gene ambiguous. The CDR3 is made up of 14 amino acids. Germline CDR1 and CDR2: MGHDK and SYGVNS. V shed 5 bases and J shed 8 bases, with 18 bases lying between them. In nucleotides, the CDR3 is TGTGCCAGCAGTCGTCAAAAACAGTCGAAAGGCTACACCTTC. Amino acids: CASSRQKQSKGYTF.

The chain is built from TRBV6-6 and TRBJ2-7; 7 bases map to TRBD1. CDR3 size: 15 residues. V lost 2 bases, J lost 1 base, and 5 bases stayed unmatched. The germline CDR1 and CDR2 sequences are MNHNY and SVGAGI (reference sequence). As DNA, the CDR3 is TGTGCCAGCAGTTACGACAGGGTCCTATCCTACGAGCAGTACTTC. Translating it yields CASSYDRVLSYEQYF.

The chain has TRBV5-1 and TRBJ2-7; 10 bases line up with TRBD1. Germline-derived CDR1 and CDR2 are SGHRS and YFSETQ. CDR3 size: 14 residues. V lost 4 bases to trimming and J lost 2 bases; unmatched junction nucleotides: 3. The DNA of the CDR3 is TGCGCCAGCAGCCGGGGACAGGGGACCTACGAGCAGTACTTC. Amino acid sequence: CASSRGQGTYEQYF.

This chain uses TRBV5-6 with TRBJ2-1, with 10 bases lining up with TRBD2. The ends lost 0 bases at V and 4 bases at J; junction bases unmatched: 1. The CDR3 has 15 residues. The germline V gene has CDR1 SGHDT and CDR2 YYEEEE. The CDR3 loop is CASSLGTSGYNEQFF. CDR3 DNA: TGTGCCAGCAGCTTGGGGACTAGCGGATACAATGAGCAGTTCTTC.

This clone was observed a single time. The genes are TRBV2 and TRBJ1-2; weak D call: TRBD1 (6 bases). The CDR3 totals 14 residues. Germline V gives CDR1 SNHLY, CDR2 FYNNEI. V shed 6 bases and J shed 1 base, with 12 bases lying between them. The CDR3 coding sequence is TGTGCCAGCAGGCAGGGGCCAATTAACTATGGCTACACCTTC. Translation: CASRQGPINYGYTF.

This chain links TRBV5-1 with TRBJ2-3; D possibly corresponds to TRBD2 (6 bases). This CDR3 contains 16 residues. Germline values: CDR1 SGHRS, CDR2 YFSETQ. V lost 0 bases, J lost 1 base, and 12 bases lay in between. The CDR3 sequence: CASSLAGGGGTDTQYF. The CDR3 DNA reads as TGCGCCAGCAGCTTGGCTGGGGGAGGTGGCACAGATACGCAGTATTTT.

The chain is built from TRBV6-1 and TRBJ2-5; tentative D call: TRBD2 (8 bases). V lost 2 bases to trimming and J lost 5 bases, with 21 bases between them. The CDR3 covers 17 residues. Germline CDR1 MNHNS, CDR2 SASEGT. The CDR3 region is CASSEPPGGGQRETQYF. CDR3 coding DNA: TGTGCCAGCAGTGAACCCCCCGGGGGGGGACAGAGGGAGACCCAGTACTTC.

The rearrangement joins TRBV19 to TRBJ2-6; tentatively, D is TRBD2 (5 bases). Trimming shortened V by 3 bases and J by 0 bases, and 12 bases separated the two germline ends. CDR3 length: 17 residues. Germline CDR1 LNHDA, CDR2 SQIVND (reference sequence). CDR3 residues: CASSIRTTSSGANVLTF. CDR3 bases: TGTGCCAGTAGTATCCGGACCACTAGCTCTGGGGCCAACGTCCTGACTTTC. Combining the CDR3 with reference TRBV19 and TRBJ2-6 gives the whole variable domain DGGITQSPKYLFRKEGQNVTLSCEQNLNHDAMYWYRQDPGQGLRLIYYSQIVNDFQKGDIAEGYSVSREKKESFPLTVTSAQKNPTAFYLCASSIRTTSSGANVLTFGAGSRLTVL.

The chain has TRBV24-1 and TRBJ2-5; maybe TRBD1 (6 bases). The germline V gene has CDR1 KGHDR and CDR2 SFDVKD. This CDR3 is 15 amino acids long. V lost 4 bases and J lost 2, with 13 bases in between. CDR3 region: CATSDPGRGQETQYF. The CDR3 coding sequence is TGTGCCACCAGTGACCCAGGCAGGGGACAAGAGACCCAGTACTTC.

V and J are TRBV7-9 and TRBJ2-6; D possibly corresponds to TRBD1 (6 bases). Trimming removed 9 bases at V and 0 bases at J, with 12 bases between. Germline CDR1 and CDR2: SEHNR and FQNEAQ (reference sequence). This CDR3 region has 15 residues. As DNA, the CDR3 is TGTGCCAGTTGGGGGCACCCCTCTGGGGCCAACGTCCTGACTTTC. Encoded protein: CASWGHPSGANVLTF.

The chain is built from TRBV12-3 or TRBV12-4 and TRBJ2-7; tentatively, D is TRBD2 (6 bases). This CDR3 is built from 12 residues. With 3 bases removed from V and 3 bases from J, the gap between germline ends came to 6 bases. The CDR3 DNA reads as TGTGCCAGCAGTTTGGGACTCTACGAGCAGTACTTC. Its translation: CASSLGLYEQYF.